The TCR beta chain described here comes from a study of blood T cell repertoires in COVID-19. Profiled with immunoSEQ multiplex PCR; TCRdb holds only in-frame clones, not every one. The sample yields some 200,000 clones, roughly 90% seen once. The clonotype originates from a man aged 50 to 59 with COVID-19, enrolled during active disease. The sample consisted of peripheral blood.

CDR3 loop: CACYGNTEAFF. The CDR3 nucleotides are TGTGCCTGTTACGGGAACACTGAAGCTTTCTTT. The rearrangement uses TRBV30 and TRBJ1-1; D is unclear. CDR1 GTSNPN and CDR2 SVGIG come from the germline V gene (reference sequence). CDR3 length equals 11 residues. Trimming took off 6 bases at V and 1 base at J, with 6 bases between the two ends.